Shown below are 25 T cell receptor beta chains from a single sample sequenced in a study of T cell responses to AZD1222 COVID-19 vaccine. Some clones are missing from TCRdb's copy, which holds only in-frame ones; the method was immunoSEQ multiplex PCR. This sample has about 94,000 clones, with about 88% found just once. The starting material was peripheral blood, obtained on day 0 of AZD1222 vaccination. The receptor set was obtained from an adult in good health.

This chain links TRBV5-4 with TRBJ1-1; D is uncertain. CDR3 length: 14 amino acids. The germline V gene encodes CDR1 SGHNT and CDR2 YYREEE (reference sequence). Trimming shortened V by 1 base and J by 4 bases, and 11 bases separated the two germline ends. In nucleotides, the CDR3 is TGTGCCAGCAGCTTGCGATTGGGGAGCACTGAAGCTTTCTTT. Amino acids: CASSLRLGSTEAFF.

The rearrangement uses TRBV6-5 and TRBJ2-1; 7 bases match TRBD1. V was clipped by 7 bases and J by 2 bases; unmatched bases: 2. Per the germline V gene, CDR1 is MNHEY and CDR2 is SVGAGI. The CDR3 runs 13 residues. The CDR3 DNA is TGTGCCAGCATACAGGGGACCTACAATGAGCAGTTCTTC. This sequence encodes CASIQGTYNEQFF.

The V and J genes are TRBV5-6 and TRBJ2-1; 13 bases are shared with TRBD2. CDR1 and CDR2 from the germline V gene are SGHDT and YYEEEE. The CDR3 loop spans 13 amino acids. The J segment lost 9 bases and the V segment lost 5 bases, leaving 2 bases of the junction unmatched. The CDR3 loop reads CASSRLAGGEQFF. The CDR3 DNA is TGTGCCAGCAGTAGACTAGCGGGGGGTGAGCAGTTCTTC.

V and J are TRBV5-4 and TRBJ1-2; no definite D call. The V and J ends lost 0 bases and 4 bases respectively, with 13 bases between them. Germline assignment: CDR1 SGHNT and CDR2 YYREEE (reference sequence). The CDR3 runs 15 residues. The CDR3 protein is CASSLARALGYGYTF. The CDR3 coding sequence is TGTGCCAGCAGCTTGGCGCGGGCCCTAGGCTATGGCTACACCTTC. The whole variable domain, filled in from reference TRBV5-4 and TRBJ1-2, reads ETGVTQSPTHLIKTRGQQVTLRCSSQSGHNTVSWYQQALGQGPQFIFQYYREEENGRGNFPPRFSGLQFPNYSSELNVNALELDDSALYLCASSLARALGYGYTFGSGTRLTVV.

This clone showed up just once. The rearrangement joins TRBV19 to TRBJ1-5, with 9 positions matching TRBD1. There are 13 residues in the CDR3. V was pared by 9 bases and J by 4 bases, with 4 bases of the junction left unmatched. Per the germline V gene, CDR1 is LNHDA and CDR2 is SQIVND (reference sequence). The CDR3 is CASGGQGNQPQHF. In nucleotides, the CDR3 is TGTGCCAGCGGGGGACAGGGAAATCAGCCCCAGCATTTT.

In DNA form, the CDR3 reads TGTGCCAGCAGCTTAGGGACAGGTAAACAGACTTGGGAGTTCTTC. It specifies CASSLGTGKQTWEFF. V is TRBV11-2 and J is TRBJ2-1; 7 bases are shared with TRBD1. The junction had 14 bases not matched to a gene; V was cut back by 1 base and J by 14 bases. Germline V gene data show CDR1 as SGHAT and CDR2 as FQNNGV. This CDR3 region has 15 residues.

The rearrangement links TRBV15 to TRBJ1-1; D not certain. Germline CDR1 is LNHNV and CDR2 is YYDKDF (reference sequence). V was clipped by 5 bases and J by 1 base, with 11 bases between them. This CDR3 spans 14 amino acids. CDR3 protein: CATSYSTGNTEAFF. CDR3 coding DNA: TGTGCCACCAGCTACAGCACGGGGAACACTGAAGCTTTCTTT. Full variable domain (outside the CDR3, taken from reference TRBV15 and TRBJ1-1): DAMVIQNPRYQVTQFGKPVTLSCSQTLNHNVMYWYQQKSSQAPKLLFHYYDKDFNNEADTPDNFQSRRPNTSFCFLDIRSPGLGDTAMYLCATSYSTGNTEAFFGQGTRLTVV.

The chain links TRBV19 to TRBJ2-2; no reliable D call. The CDR3 has 11 residues. Trimming removed 7 bases at V and 7 bases at J, with 7 bases between. Germline lookup yields CDR1 LNHDA and CDR2 SQIVND (reference sequence). CDR3 sequence: CASTTNGELFF. CDR3 nucleotide sequence: TGTGCCAGTACCACCAACGGGGAGCTGTTTTTT.

V usage is TRBV2 and J usage is TRBJ1-5; no clear D. The CDR3 is made up of 14 amino acids. The germline V gene has CDR1 SNHLY and CDR2 FYNNEI. V was cut by 3 bases and J by 5 bases, with 11 bases left in between. The CDR3 DNA follows: TGTGCCAGCAGTGATTTAAGAACCGATCAGCCCCAGCATTTT. Protein: CASSDLRTDQPQHF.

The chain combines TRBV3-1 (or the pseudogene TRBV3-2) with TRBJ2-5; 7 positions match TRBD2. The junction had 6 bases not matched to a gene; V was cut back by 2 bases and J by 0 bases. CDR3 size: 16 residues. Germline CDR1 LGHDT, CDR2 YNNKEL (reference sequence). The CDR3 spells CASSQQNGGYQETQYF. The CDR3 DNA reads TGTGCCAGCAGCCAACAAAACGGGGGGTACCAAGAGACCCAGTACTTC.

Only one count was recorded for this clone. The V call is TRBV7-8, the J call TRBJ1-6; unclear D gene. The V end was cut by 3 bases, the J end by 3 bases, with 6 bases between. The CDR3 extends over 14 amino acids. CDR1 SGHVS and CDR2 FQNEAQ come from the germline V gene. CDR3 sequence: CASSLGGYNSPLHF. CDR3 sequence (DNA): TGTGCCAGCAGCTTGGGAGGCTATAATTCACCCCTCCACTTT.

This chain joins TRBV4-1 and TRBJ1-1; the D is unclear. The V gene lost 1 base and the J gene lost 1 base, with 13 bases spanning the gap. This CDR3 has 16 amino acids. The germline V gene encodes CDR1 MGHRA and CDR2 YSYEKL. In DNA form, the CDR3 reads TGCGCCAGCAGCCAAGCGGACCCCAGAAGGAACACTGAAGCTTTCTTT. Amino acid sequence: CASSQADPRRNTEAFF.

This CDR3 is CASSLETGVYGYTF. CDR3 bases: TGTGCCAGCAGCTTAGAGACAGGCGTCTATGGCTACACCTTC. The chain has TRBV7-9 and TRBJ1-2; weak D call: TRBD1 (6 bases). The V gene lost 1 base and the J gene lost 4 bases, with 10 bases spanning the gap. The CDR3 sequence is 14 residues long. Germline V CDR1 and CDR2: SEHNR, FQNEAQ (reference sequence).

The genes are TRBV21-1 and TRBJ1-5; the table calls TRBD1, which could not be checked here. TRBV21-1 is flagged as a pseudogene. CDR3 size: 18 residues. The CDR3 coding sequence is TGTGCCAGCAGCAAAGCGGTCAGGGGCAGGGCTAGCAATCAGCCCCAGCATTTT. Translation: CASSKAVRGRASNQPQHF.

V gene TRBV6-2 or TRBV6-3 combines with J gene TRBJ1-2; the D is unclear. Trimming removed 0 bases from V and 0 bases from J, with 11 bases in between. CDR3 length equals 16 residues. The germline gives CDR1 MNHEY, CDR2 SVGEGT. CDR3 amino acids: CASSYSGARTNYGYTF. The CDR3 region has the DNA TGTGCCAGCAGTTACTCTGGCGCACGTACTAACTATGGCTACACCTTC.

The V and J genes are TRBV7-9 and TRBJ1-2; D is possibly TRBD1 (6 bases). Trimming took 5 bases from V and 2 from J, leaving 12 bases between them. The CDR3 extends over 14 amino acids. Germline V lookup: CDR1 SEHNR, CDR2 FQNEAQ (reference sequence). The CDR3 nucleotides are TGTGCCAGCAGCCTGACGCAGGGGAACTATGGCTACACCTTC. It yields the protein CASSLTQGNYGYTF. Using reference TRBV7-9 and TRBJ1-2 for the parts outside the CDR3, the full variable domain is DTGVSQNPRHKITKRGQNVTFRCDPISEHNRLYWYRQTLGQGPEFLTYFQNEAQLEKSRLLSDRFSAERPKGSFSTLEIQRTEQGDSAMYLCASSLTQGNYGYTFGSGTRLTVV.

This sequence joins TRBV11-3 and TRBJ1-1; D unclear. V lost 0 bases to trimming and J lost 0 bases, with 2 bases between them. Germline-derived CDR1 and CDR2 are SGHNT and YENEEA. CDR3 length: 13 amino acids. Written as DNA, the CDR3 is TGTGCCAGCAGCTTAGATTTGAACACTGAAGCTTTCTTT. Its protein product is CASSLDLNTEAFF.

The chain combines TRBV5-1 with TRBJ1-2; D may be TRBD1 (5 bases). V gave up 0 bases and J gave up 4 bases, with 13 bases separating them. Germline CDR1 SGHRS, CDR2 YFSETQ. There are 15 residues in the CDR3. CDR3 protein: CASSLERLQGYGYTF. CDR3 nucleotide sequence: TGCGCCAGCAGCTTGGAACGGCTTCAGGGCTATGGCTACACCTTC. Combining the CDR3 with reference TRBV5-1 and TRBJ1-2 gives the whole variable domain KAGVTQTPRYLIKTRGQQVTLSCSPISGHRSVSWYQQTPGQGLQFLFEYFSETQRNKGNFPGRFSGRQFSNSRSEMNVSTLELGDSALYLCASSLERLQGYGYTFGSGTRLTVV.

The chain joins TRBV6-5 to TRBJ2-2; 9 nucleotides agree with TRBD1. V lost 5 bases, J lost 7 bases, and 8 bases stayed unmatched. The CDR3 totals 15 residues. Germline-derived CDR1 and CDR2 are MNHEY and SVGAGI. CDR3 sequence: CASSTDRGGNGELFF. CDR3 nucleotides: TGTGCCAGCAGTACGGACAGGGGAGGGAACGGGGAGCTGTTTTTT.

CDR3 coding DNA: TGTGCCAGCAGCCCCAACAGGGTATCGTCGAACACCGGGGAGCTGTTTTTT. Its protein product is CASSPNRVSSNTGELFF. The J gene is TRBJ2-2, the V gene TRBV7-2; possible D gene TRBD1, 6 bases. This CDR3 has 17 amino acids. Trimming shortened V by 5 bases and J by 0 bases, and 16 bases separated the two germline ends. Per the germline V gene, CDR1 is SGHTA and CDR2 is FQGNSA. The full variable domain, in which reference TRBV7-2 and TRBJ2-2 provide the parts outside the CDR3, is GAGVSQSPSNKVTEKGKDVELRCDPISGHTALYWYRQSLGQGLEFLIYFQGNSAPDKSGLPSDRFSAERTGGSVSTLTIQRTQQEDSAVYLCASSPNRVSSNTGELFFGEGSRLTVL.

The genes are TRBV15 and TRBJ1-6; tentatively, D is TRBD1 (6 bases). This CDR3 has 14 amino acids. Trimming cost V 9 bases and J 5 bases, with 14 bases left between them. From germline, CDR1 is LNHNV and CDR2 YYDKDF (reference sequence). The CDR3 is CATRGGPDNSPLHF. CDR3 DNA sequence: TGTGCCACTCGCGGGGGCCCGGATAATTCACCCCTCCACTTT.

The V call is TRBV5-1, the J call TRBJ1-2, with 7 bases identical to TRBD1. Germline V gene lookup returns CDR1 SGHRS and CDR2 YFSETQ. V shed 4 bases, J shed 7 bases, and the junction held 7 bases outside the gene matches. CDR3 length: 13 amino acids. CDR3 region: CASSLQGGSGYTF. In nucleotides, the CDR3 is TGCGCCAGCAGCCTCCAGGGGGGTTCTGGCTACACCTTC.

The chain employs TRBV6-5 and TRBJ2-7; D call uncertain. V lost 6 bases, J lost 0 bases, and 6 bases lay in between. This CDR3 spans 12 amino acids. Germline CDR1 reads MNHEY; CDR2 reads SVGAGI. Here the CDR3 reads CASSLSSYEQYF. The CDR3 DNA follows: TGTGCCAGCAGCCTTAGCTCCTACGAGCAGTACTTC.

The chain joins TRBV19 to TRBJ2-7; TRBD1 might be the D (5 bases). From germline, CDR1 is LNHDA and CDR2 SQIVND (reference sequence). The CDR3 is 13 residues long. Trimming removed 5 bases from V and 7 bases from J, with 15 bases in between. In nucleotides, the CDR3 is TGTGCCAGTAGTTCCCAAGCCAGGACAGAGCAGTACTTC. Protein: CASSSQARTEQYF. The full variable domain, completed using reference TRBV19 and TRBJ2-7, is DGGITQSPKYLFRKEGQNVTLSCEQNLNHDAMYWYRQDPGQGLRLIYYSQIVNDFQKGDIAEGYSVSREKKESFPLTVTSAQKNPTAFYLCASSSQARTEQYFGPGTRLTVT.

The chain combines TRBV24-1 with TRBJ2-3; D not certain. The germline CDR1 and CDR2 sequences are KGHDR and SFDVKD. This CDR3 is 11 amino acids long. Trimming took off 9 bases at V and 5 bases at J, with 8 bases between the two ends. The CDR3, as DNA: TGTGCCACCGGCCGTGGAGATACGCAGTATTTT. Translated: CATGRGDTQYF.